This is a list of T cell receptor beta chains from one sample in a study of blood T cells in healthy people across ages. MiXCR was run by TCRdb on the 5' RACE reads, yielding one entry per CDR3 protein. Here the sample spans roughly 1,700,000 distinct CDR3 sequences, approximately 30% being singletons. Sequencing was performed on blood. The receptors were sampled from a woman between 25 and 40 years old in good health. Each CDR3 is given with its conserved first and last residue. Each record gives: V gene, D gene, clone size, J gene, CDR3 protein, CDR3 DNA. The D gene is left open where the match is weak. The size of a clone is reported for some rows only, either as once, few or many, or as a class for expanded clones.

TRBV12-3/TRBV12-4	.	.	TRBJ1-4	CASSFPGAENEKLFF	TGTGCCAGCAGTTTTCCTGGGGCGGAGAATGAAAAACTGTTTTTT
TRBV12-3/TRBV12-4	.	.	TRBJ2-1	CASRRGEYNEQFF	TGTGCCAGCAGAAGGGGGGAATACAATGAGCAGTTCTTC
TRBV7-2	.	.	TRBJ2-5	CASTLTPITQETQYF	TGTGCCAGCACCCTAACCCCTATCACCCAAGAGACCCAGTACTTC
TRBV7-2	.	.	TRBJ1-1	CASSLTGEVTEAFF	TGTGCCAGCAGCTTGACCGGGGAGGTGACTGAAGCTTTCTTT
TRBV6-6	.	.	TRBJ1-6	CASSSGAGNSPLRF	TGTGCCAGCAGCAGCGGCGCGGGGAATTCACCCCTCCGCTTT
TRBV29-1	TRBD1	few	TRBJ2-3	CSVDRGSTDTQYF	TGCAGCGTGGACAGGGGAAGCACAGATACGCAGTATTTT
TRBV12-3/TRBV12-4	.	few	TRBJ2-5	CASSLSVKETQYF	TGTGCCAGCAGTTTATCAGTAAAAGAGACCCAGTACTTC
TRBV5-1	TRBD1	.	TRBJ1-1	CASSCGDRGDTEAFF	TGCGCCAGCAGCTGCGGGGACAGGGGGGACACTGAAGCTTTCTTT
TRBV4-1	TRBD1	many	TRBJ1-4	CASSQDLGTGGRKLFF	TGCGCCAGCAGCCAAGATCTTGGGACAGGGGGAAGAAAACTGTTTTTT
TRBV7-9	.	.	TRBJ1-1	CASSRGAVTEAFF	TGTGCCAGCAGTCGGGGGGCTGTGACTGAAGCTTTCTTT
TRBV6-6	.	few	TRBJ1-5	CASISTTAGSNQPQHF	TGTGCCAGCATAAGTACAACAGCAGGAAGCAATCAGCCCCAGCATTTT
TRBV24-1	.	.	TRBJ2-7	CATSDGFDEQYF	TGTGCCACCAGTGACGGGTTCGATGAGCAGTACTTC
TRBV6-1	.	.	TRBJ2-3	CASRIGGSDTQYF	TGTGCCAGCAGGATCGGGGGCTCAGATACGCAGTATTTT
TRBV3-1	.	.	TRBJ2-1	CASSLQVGGWNEQFF	TGTGCCAGCAGCCTCCAAGTGGGGGGTTGGAATGAGCAGTTCTTC
TRBV4-1	TRBD1	.	TRBJ1-2	CASSQEVRGWIYGYTF	TGCGCCAGCAGCCAAGAAGTCAGGGGGTGGATCTATGGCTACACCTTC
TRBV7-6	TRBD1	.	TRBJ2-3	CASSLRDRLTDTQYF	TGTGCCAGCAGCTTACGGGACAGGCTCACAGATACGCAGTATTTT
TRBV7-3	.	many	TRBJ2-1	CASSSSGPSNEQFF	TGTGCCAGCAGCTCGTCGGGGCCTAGCAATGAGCAGTTCTTC
TRBV12-3/TRBV12-4	.	.	TRBJ1-6	CASRPEGAGFSPPHF	TGTGCCAGCAGGCCCGAGGGTGCAGGGTTCTCACCCCCCCACTTT
TRBV20-1	.	.	TRBJ2-7	CSARESAGNSWEQYF	TGCAGTGCTAGAGAGTCGGCAGGGAATTCATGGGAGCAGTACTTC
TRBV6-5	.	.	TRBJ2-3	CATSVHTTDTQYF	TGTGCCACTTCGGTTCATACCACAGATACGCAGTATTTT
TRBV20-1	TRBD2	few	TRBJ2-1	CSASSSGGAGGNEQFF	TGCAGTGCTAGCTCCAGCGGGGGGGCCGGGGGCAATGAGCAGTTCTTC
TRBV18	.	many	TRBJ1-2	CASSPSDGYTF	TGTGCCAGCTCACCTTCGGATGGCTACACCTTC